Listed below are T cell receptor beta chains from one sample, sequenced in a study of T cell changes during pregnancy in multiple sclerosis. Here immunoSEQ multiplex PCR was the method, and the copy in TCRdb shows in-frame clones only, minus some. This table has 100,000 or so clones, around 93% appearing once. The sample in question was peripheral blood, obtained before pregnancy. The receptors come from a female donor with multiple sclerosis, enrolled in a pregnancy study. Each CDR3 is given with its conserved first and last residue.

TRBJ2-5	TRBV6-1	CASGSSGQETQYF
TRBJ1-3	TRBV5-1	CASSSGQIRAVSGNTIYF
TRBJ1-5	TRBV19	CASRQTVSNQPQHF
TRBJ2-2	TRBV30	CAWSVGGPGELFF
TRBJ1-5	TRBV28	CASRRLAGVGQPQHF
TRBJ2-4	TRBV7-9	CASSLGAHIQYF
TRBJ1-4	TRBV4-3	CASSQGAGLLTNEKLFF
TRBJ2-2	TRBV29-1	CSVDVNTGELFF
TRBJ1-4	TRBV27	CASRAGSVEELFF
TRBJ2-1	TRBV6-5	CASRLDWYSGSEQFF
TRBJ2-4	TRBV19	CASSSVGRLGAYF
TRBJ1-5	TRBV4-2	CASSQREQGRNNQPQHF
TRBJ2-1	TRBV14	CASSPLASNQYNEQFF
TRBJ1-2	TRBV6-6	CASSYDRTTKYYGYTF
TRBJ2-7	TRBV10-3	CAIKNGSAYEQYF
TRBJ1-3	TRBV9	CASSVDTGAGNTIYF
TRBJ1-1	TRBV2	CASSGQGWRTEAFF
TRBJ2-5	TRBV28	CASSSGDQETQYF
TRBJ2-7	TRBV5-4	CASSRDRSSYEQYF
TRBJ2-4	TRBV5-1	CASSNGDRDSNIQYF
TRBJ1-2	TRBV30	CAWSASTGGAGYTF
TRBJ2-1	TRBV9	CASSVSGTSYEQFF
TRBJ2-3	TRBV5-1	CASSSSAIIRTDTQYF
TRBJ2-2	TRBV7-8	CASSQTSVRGNTGELFF
TRBJ2-1	TRBV27	CASSFVRKRYNEQFF
TRBJ2-3	TRBV6-1	CASSETGTNHIPDTQYF
TRBJ1-5	TRBV9	CASSVTPGPGSNQPQHF
TRBJ1-1	TRBV5-4	CASSLWGSGGVNTEAFF
TRBJ1-3	TRBV4-3	CASSQERDGNTIYF
TRBJ2-7	TRBV5-1	CASSSGQFPYEQYF
TRBJ1-1	TRBV4-1	CASSQVSGRGPTEAFF
TRBJ2-1	TRBV7-8	CASSPEGRTYNEQFF
TRBJ2-1	TRBV25-1	CASSGLAGGDNEQFF
TRBJ2-1	TRBV6-4	CASSDQRTSSYNEQFF
TRBJ1-1	TRBV2	CASSERGPGGRTEAFF